This entry is about one T cell receptor (beta chain). The data belong to a study of blood T cell repertoires in COVID-19. About the study: PBMCs, B-cell-depleted T cells, or T cells were the source of the cDNA or gDNA that made up the material.

As handled by the study authors: Scientists estimated how many nucleated cells there were by amplifying reference gene primers. Clones were sequenced by immunoSEQ multiplex PCR, and TCRdb holds only the in-frame ones, with some missing. V and J calls and clone size are those listed in that table; D and trimming were worked out from the DNA. The repertoire holds around 140,000 clones, with 80% to 90% as singletons. Germline loops: CDR1 SGHVS, CDR2 FQNEAQ. The CDR3 has 11 amino acids. The V and J ends lost 3 bases and 6 bases respectively, with 2 bases between them. Seattle enrolled patients during active infection and tracked them longitudinally.

The specimen sequenced was peripheral blood. This clonotype was obtained from a man younger than 35 with COVID-19, enrolled during active disease. This chain links TRBV7-8 with TRBJ2-2; no definite D call. This chain's CDR3 is CASSFAGELFF. As DNA, the CDR3 is TGTGCCAGCAGCTTCGCCGGGGAGCTGTTTTTT. Using reference TRBV7-8 and TRBJ2-2 for the parts outside the CDR3, the full variable domain is GAGVSQSPRYKVAKRGQDVALRCDPISGHVSLFWYQQALGQGPEFLTYFQNEAQLDKSGLPSDRFFAERPEGSVSTLKIQRTQQEDSAVYLCASSFAGELFFGEGSRLTVL.